One sample yielded the 13 T cell receptor beta chains listed below, sequenced in a study of OX40 agonist ivuxolimab in advanced cancers. Measured with immunoSEQ multiplex PCR; TCRdb has only the in-frame clones, and not every one. Found here are 31,000 or so clones, about 88% of them singletons; the top ten hold 20% to 25%. The input for sequencing was CD4+ or CD8+ T cells sorted from blood, taken in a trial of the OX40 agonist ivuxolimab. These receptors were taken from an adult with an advanced solid tumor such as melanoma, head and neck, liver or kidney cancer.

This clone was counted only a few times. The gene calls are TRBV15 and TRBJ1-2; D unresolved. This CDR3 is built from 13 residues. Germline V CDR1 and CDR2: LNHNV, YYDKDF (reference sequence). The ends were cut back, 3 bases at V and 5 bases at J, with 10 bases in the middle. The CDR3, as DNA: TGTGCCACCAGCAGCCCCGGAGGTTATGGCTACACCTTC. Its protein is CATSSPGGYGYTF.

J is TRBJ2-2 and V is TRBV12-5; D not resolved. The CDR3 contains 12 residues. V shed 1 base and J shed 8 bases, with 5 bases lying between them. CDR1 and CDR2 (germline): LGHNT, FRNRAP. CDR3: CASGLGTGELFF. Here the CDR3 DNA reads TGTGCTAGTGGTTTGGGGACGGGGGAGCTGTTTTTT.

On this clone: This sample includes further DNA sequences coding for the same CDR3. The chain employs TRBV9 and TRBJ2-2; D is unresolved. V was shortened by 3 bases and J by 6 bases, with 3 bases between the two germline ends. CDR1 and CDR2 from the germline V gene are SGDLS and YYNGEE. CDR3 length: 11 residues. The CDR3, as DNA: TGTGCCAGCAGCGCCCCCGGGGAGCTGTTTTTT. The encoded protein is CASSAPGELFF.

The V call is TRBV5-6, the J call TRBJ2-7, with TRBD2 matching over 7 bases. Germline assignment: CDR1 SGHDT and CDR2 YYEEEE. The CDR3 is 13 amino acids. J lost 7 bases, V lost 5 bases, and 9 bases had no gene match. The CDR3 region is CASRARREGEQYF. CDR3 in DNA: TGTGCCAGCAGGGCTAGGAGGGAGGGAGAGCAGTACTTC. Full variable domain (missing parts from reference TRBV5-6 and TRBJ2-7): DAGVTQSPTHLIKTRGQQVTLRCSPKSGHDTVSWYQQALGQGPQFIFQYYEEEERQRGNFPDRFSGHQFPNYSSELNVNALLLGDSALYLCASRARREGEQYFGPGTRLTVT.

The CDR3 DNA sequence: TGTGCCAGCAGCCAACGCCCGGGACTAGCCTACTACGAGCAGTACTTC. It codes for CASSQRPGLAYYEQYF. V gene TRBV7-6 combines with J gene TRBJ2-7, with 9 bases lining up with TRBD2. This CDR3 contains 16 residues. Germline CDR1 is SGHVS and CDR2 is FNYEAQ. V lost 5 bases and J lost 3; bases outside the gene matches: 11.

V gene TRBV23-1 combines with J gene TRBJ1-1, with unresolved D. TRBV23-1 is marked as an open reading frame, function uncertain. The CDR3 runs to 13 residues. Trimming removed 2 bases from V and 10 bases from J, with 14 bases in between. The CDR3 DNA reads TGCGCCAGCAGTCAAAAGGGCCCCGGGAGAGCTTTCTTT. Its protein is CASSQKGPGRAFF.

V gene TRBV7-3 combines with J gene TRBJ1-2, with D perhaps matching TRBD1 (6 bases). Trimming pared 2 bases from V and 2 bases from J, leaving 18 bases between. This CDR3 contains 17 residues. In germline, CDR1 is SGHTA, CDR2 FQGTGA. The CDR3 coding sequence is TGTGCCAGCAGCTTATTCCCCTCGGGGGGCGCCAACTATGGCTACACCTTC. Its protein is CASSLFPSGGANYGYTF.

This clone was found a few times. J is TRBJ2-1 and V is TRBV7-9; D might be TRBD1 or TRBD2, each matching 5 bases. In germline, CDR1 is SEHNR, CDR2 FQNEAQ (reference sequence). The length of the CDR3 is 16 residues. The V and J ends lost 7 bases and 7 bases respectively, with 23 bases between them. The CDR3 loop reads CASILAGAQRRNEQFF. The CDR3, as DNA: TGTGCCAGCATCCTCGCCGGGGCCCAAAGAAGGAATGAGCAGTTCTTC. The full variable domain, completed using reference TRBV7-9 and TRBJ2-1, is DTGVSQNPRHKITKRGQNVTFRCDPISEHNRLYWYRQTLGQGPEFLTYFQNEAQLEKSRLLSDRFSAERPKGSFSTLEIQRTEQGDSAMYLCASILAGAQRRNEQFFGPGTRLTVL.

This clone was seen only once. Here the CDR3 reads CASSFKGEGETQYF. DNA of the CDR3: TGTGCCAGCAGCTTCAAGGGGGAGGGAGAGACCCAGTACTTC. This chain links TRBV5-4 with TRBJ2-5, with D possibly TRBD2 on 7 matching bases. V was clipped by 2 bases and J by 4 bases, with 12 bases between them. CDR1 SGHNT and CDR2 YYREEE come from the germline V gene (reference sequence). CDR3 size: 14 residues.

The chain joins TRBV27 to TRBJ2-2; possibly TRBD1 or TRBD2 for D (6 bases each). The CDR3 length is 12 residues. V lost 8 bases, J lost 4 bases, and 8 bases lay in between. CDR1 is MNHEY and CDR2 is SMNVEV in the germline V gene (reference sequence). CDR3 in DNA: TGTGCCAGCGAGGGGGGCACCGGGGAGCTGTTTTTT. This encodes CASEGGTGELFF.

The J gene is TRBJ2-7, the V gene TRBV19, with a tentative D call TRBD2 (6 bases). V was trimmed by 6 bases and J by 1 base, leaving 13 bases between them. This CDR3 region has 14 residues. In germline, CDR1 is LNHDA, CDR2 SQIVND (reference sequence). This CDR3 is CASSASAWSYEQYF. The CDR3 DNA sequence: TGTGCCAGTAGCGCTAGCGCATGGTCCTACGAGCAGTACTTC.

With respect to this clone: The sample holds other DNA sequences that translate to the same CDR3. J is TRBJ2-7 and V is TRBV28; D is unresolved. The ends were cut back, 6 bases at V and 0 bases at J, with 6 bases in the middle. Germline CDR1 reads MDHEN; CDR2 reads SYDVKM. CDR3 length: 12 residues. CDR3 residues: CASSILSYEQYF. The CDR3 nucleotides are TGTGCCAGCAGCATCCTCTCCTACGAGCAGTACTTC.

The chain recombines TRBV5-6 with TRBJ2-7; TRBD1 agrees at 7 bases. From germline, CDR1 is SGHDT and CDR2 YYEEEE. The ends lost 2 bases at V and 3 bases at J; junction bases unmatched: 5. This CDR3 has 14 amino acids. As DNA, the CDR3 is TGTGCCAGCAGCTTATCGGGACAGATCTACGAGCAGTACTTC. Translated, it gives CASSLSGQIYEQYF.